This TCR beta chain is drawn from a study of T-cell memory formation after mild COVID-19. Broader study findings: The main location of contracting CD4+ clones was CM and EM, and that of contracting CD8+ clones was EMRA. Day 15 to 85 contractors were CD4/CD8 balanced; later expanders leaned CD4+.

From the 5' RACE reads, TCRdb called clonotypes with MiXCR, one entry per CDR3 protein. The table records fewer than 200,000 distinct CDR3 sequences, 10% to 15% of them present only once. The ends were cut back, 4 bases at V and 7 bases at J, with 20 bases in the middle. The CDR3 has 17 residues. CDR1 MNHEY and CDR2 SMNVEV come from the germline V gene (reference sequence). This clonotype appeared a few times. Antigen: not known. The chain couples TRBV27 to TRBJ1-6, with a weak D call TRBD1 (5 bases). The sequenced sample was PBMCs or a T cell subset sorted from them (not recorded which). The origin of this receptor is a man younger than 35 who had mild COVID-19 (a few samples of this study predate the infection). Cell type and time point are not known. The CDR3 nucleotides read TGTGCCAGCAGTTCCTCGGGGGGTGGCAAAAGAAATTCACCCCTCCACTTT. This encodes CASSSSGGGKRNSPLHF.